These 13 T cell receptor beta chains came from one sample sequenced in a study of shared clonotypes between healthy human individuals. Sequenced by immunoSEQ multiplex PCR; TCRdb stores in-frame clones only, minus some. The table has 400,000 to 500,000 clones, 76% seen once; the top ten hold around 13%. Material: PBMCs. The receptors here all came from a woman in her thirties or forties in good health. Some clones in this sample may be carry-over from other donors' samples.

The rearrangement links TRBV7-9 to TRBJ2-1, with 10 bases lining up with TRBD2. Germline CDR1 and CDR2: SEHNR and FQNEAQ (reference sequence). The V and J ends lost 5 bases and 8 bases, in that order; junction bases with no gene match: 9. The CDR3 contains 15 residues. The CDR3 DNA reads TGTGCCAGCAGCCTACGAGCGGGAGGGCCAGATGAGCAGTTCTTC. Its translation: CASSLRAGGPDEQFF.

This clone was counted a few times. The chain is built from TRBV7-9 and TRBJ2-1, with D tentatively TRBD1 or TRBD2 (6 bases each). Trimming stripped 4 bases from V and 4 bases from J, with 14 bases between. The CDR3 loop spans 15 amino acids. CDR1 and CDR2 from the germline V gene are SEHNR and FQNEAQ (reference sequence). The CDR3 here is CASSSQWGAYNEQFF. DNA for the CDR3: TGTGCCAGCAGCTCGCAATGGGGGGCGTACAATGAGCAGTTCTTC. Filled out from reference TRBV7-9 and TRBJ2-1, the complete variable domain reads DTGVSQNPRHKITKRGQNVTFRCDPISEHNRLYWYRQTLGQGPEFLTYFQNEAQLEKSRLLSDRFSAERPKGSFSTLEIQRTEQGDSAMYLCASSSQWGAYNEQFFGPGTRLTVL.

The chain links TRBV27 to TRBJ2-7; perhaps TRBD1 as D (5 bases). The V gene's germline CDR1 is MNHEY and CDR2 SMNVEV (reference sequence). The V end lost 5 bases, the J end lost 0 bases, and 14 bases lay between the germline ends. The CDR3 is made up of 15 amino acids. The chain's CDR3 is CASSDQGSSSYEQYF. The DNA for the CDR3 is TGTGCCAGCAGTGATCAGGGCTCTAGCTCCTACGAGCAGTACTTC.

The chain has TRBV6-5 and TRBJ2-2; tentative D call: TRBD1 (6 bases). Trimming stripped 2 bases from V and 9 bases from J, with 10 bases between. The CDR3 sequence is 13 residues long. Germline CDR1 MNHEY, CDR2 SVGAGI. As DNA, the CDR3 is TGTGCCAGCAGTTACGTCAGGGGTAGGGAGCTGTTTTTT. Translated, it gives CASSYVRGRELFF.

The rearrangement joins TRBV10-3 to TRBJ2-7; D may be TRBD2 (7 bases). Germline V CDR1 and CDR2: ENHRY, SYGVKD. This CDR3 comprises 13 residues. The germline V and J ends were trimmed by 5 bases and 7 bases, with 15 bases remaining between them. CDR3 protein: CAISLREGGEQYF. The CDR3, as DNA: TGTGCCATCAGTCTGAGGGAGGGGGGGGAGCAGTACTTC.

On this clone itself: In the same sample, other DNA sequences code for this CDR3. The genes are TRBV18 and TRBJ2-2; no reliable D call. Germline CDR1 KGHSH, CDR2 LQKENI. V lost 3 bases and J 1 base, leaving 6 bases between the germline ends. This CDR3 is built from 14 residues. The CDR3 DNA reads TGTGCCAGCTCACCGGGGTTGAACACCGGGGAGCTGTTTTTT. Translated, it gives CASSPGLNTGELFF.

In DNA form, the CDR3 reads TGTGCCTGGAGTGGGGTAGCTCAAGAGACCCAGTACTTC. Translation: CAWSGVAQETQYF. The rearrangement uses TRBV30 and TRBJ2-5; D ambiguous. The germline V and J ends were trimmed by 1 base and 2 bases, with 8 bases remaining between them. Germline V gene lookup returns CDR1 GTSNPN and CDR2 SVGIG (reference sequence). The CDR3 contains 13 residues.

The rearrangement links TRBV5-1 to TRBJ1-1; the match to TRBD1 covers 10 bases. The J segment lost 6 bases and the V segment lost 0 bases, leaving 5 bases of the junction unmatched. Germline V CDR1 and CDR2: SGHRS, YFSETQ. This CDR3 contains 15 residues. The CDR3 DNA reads TGCGCCAGCAGCTTGGCTGGACAGGGGGGTTCTGAAGCTTTCTTT. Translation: CASSLAGQGGSEAFF.

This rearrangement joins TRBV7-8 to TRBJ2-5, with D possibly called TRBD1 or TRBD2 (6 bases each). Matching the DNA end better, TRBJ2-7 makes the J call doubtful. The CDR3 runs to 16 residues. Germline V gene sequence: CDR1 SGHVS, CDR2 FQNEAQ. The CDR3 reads CASSFGALGPGAEQYF. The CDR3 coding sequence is TGTGCCAGCAGCTTCGGGGCGTTGGGGCCGGGGGCCGAGCAGTACTTC.

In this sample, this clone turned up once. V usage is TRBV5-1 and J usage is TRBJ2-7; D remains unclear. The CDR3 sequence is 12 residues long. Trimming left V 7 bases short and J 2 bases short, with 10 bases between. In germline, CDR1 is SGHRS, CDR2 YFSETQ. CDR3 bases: TGCGCCAGCGCTGAAGGGCCCTACGAGCAGTACTTC. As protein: CASAEGPYEQYF.

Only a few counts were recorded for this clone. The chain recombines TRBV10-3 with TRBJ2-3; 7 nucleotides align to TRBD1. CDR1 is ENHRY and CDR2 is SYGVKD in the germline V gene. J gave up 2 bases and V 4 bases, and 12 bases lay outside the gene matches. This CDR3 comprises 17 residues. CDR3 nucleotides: TGTGCCATCAGTGGGCGCGGACAGGCCACCCACACAGATACGCAGTATTTT. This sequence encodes CAISGRGQATHTDTQYF.

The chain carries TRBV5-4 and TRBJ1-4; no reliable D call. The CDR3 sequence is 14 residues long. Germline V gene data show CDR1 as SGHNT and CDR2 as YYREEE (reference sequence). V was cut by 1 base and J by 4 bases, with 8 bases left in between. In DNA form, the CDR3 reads TGTGCCAGCAGCTTGCGGGCACTTAATGAAAAACTGTTTTTT. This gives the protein CASSLRALNEKLFF.

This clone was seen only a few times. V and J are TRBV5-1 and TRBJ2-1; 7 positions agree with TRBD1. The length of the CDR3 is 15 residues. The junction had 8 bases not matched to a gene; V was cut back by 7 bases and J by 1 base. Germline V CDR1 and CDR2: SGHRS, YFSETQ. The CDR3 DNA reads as TGCGCCAGCTACCTTGGGGACAGATCCTACAATGAGCAGTTCTTC. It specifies CASYLGDRSYNEQFF.